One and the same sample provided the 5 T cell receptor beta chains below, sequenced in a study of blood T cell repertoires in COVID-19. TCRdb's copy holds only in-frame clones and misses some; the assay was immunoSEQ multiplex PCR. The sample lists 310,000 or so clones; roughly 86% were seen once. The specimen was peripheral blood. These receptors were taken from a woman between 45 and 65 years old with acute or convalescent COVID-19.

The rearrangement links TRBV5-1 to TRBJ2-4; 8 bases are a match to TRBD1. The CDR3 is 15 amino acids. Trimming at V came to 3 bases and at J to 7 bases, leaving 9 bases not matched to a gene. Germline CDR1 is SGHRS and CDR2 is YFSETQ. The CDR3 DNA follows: TGCGCCAGCAGCTCGACCCAGGGGGCCGGTAACATTCAGTACTTC. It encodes CASSSTQGAGNIQYF. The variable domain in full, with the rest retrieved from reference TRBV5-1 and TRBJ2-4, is KAGVTQTPRYLIKTRGQQVTLSCSPISGHRSVSWYQQTPGQGLQFLFEYFSETQRNKGNFPGRFSGRQFSNSRSEMNVSTLELGDSALYLCASSSTQGAGNIQYFGAGTRLSVL.

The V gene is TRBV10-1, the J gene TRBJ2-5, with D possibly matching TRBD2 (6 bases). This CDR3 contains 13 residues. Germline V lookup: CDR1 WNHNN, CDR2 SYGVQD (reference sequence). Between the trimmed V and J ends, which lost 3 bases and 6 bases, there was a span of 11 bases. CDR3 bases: TGCGCCAGCAGTGAACCGGGACTGAAGACCCAGTACTTC. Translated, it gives CASSEPGLKTQYF.

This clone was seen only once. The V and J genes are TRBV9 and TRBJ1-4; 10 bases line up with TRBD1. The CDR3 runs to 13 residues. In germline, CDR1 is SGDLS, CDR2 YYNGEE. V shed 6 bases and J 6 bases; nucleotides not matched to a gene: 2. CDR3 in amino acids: CASTGTGDEKLFF. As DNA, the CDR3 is TGTGCCAGCACCGGGACAGGGGATGAAAAACTGTTTTTT.

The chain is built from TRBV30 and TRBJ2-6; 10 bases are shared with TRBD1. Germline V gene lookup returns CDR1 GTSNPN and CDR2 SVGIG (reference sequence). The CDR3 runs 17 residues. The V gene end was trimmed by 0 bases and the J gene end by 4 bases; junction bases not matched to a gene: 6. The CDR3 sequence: CAWSVGGTGVGANVLTF. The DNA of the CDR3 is TGTGCCTGGAGTGTCGGAGGGACAGGGGTGGGGGCCAACGTCCTGACTTTC.

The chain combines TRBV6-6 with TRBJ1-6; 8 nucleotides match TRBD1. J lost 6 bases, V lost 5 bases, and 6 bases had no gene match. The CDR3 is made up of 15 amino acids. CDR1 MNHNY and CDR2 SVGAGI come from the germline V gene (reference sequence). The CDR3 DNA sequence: TGTGCCAGCAGTCACAGGGGGGGGTTTAATTCACCCCTCCACTTT. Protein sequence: CASSHRGGFNSPLHF.